This TCR beta chain originates from a study of T cells after yellow fever vaccination. TCRdb redid the calling of the 5' RACE reads with MiXCR, one entry per CDR3 protein. Among approximately 600,000 distinct CDR3 sequences listed, roughly 12% were seen once. Whole-study results and caveats: Abundant clonotypes from the bulk population could contaminate FACS-sorted repertoires.

As regards this clonotype: Its antigen is currently unknown.

This CDR3 spans 13 amino acids. Germline CDR1 MNHEY, CDR2 SVGAGI. The germline V and J ends were trimmed by 2 bases and 4 bases, with 7 bases remaining between them. This sequence joins TRBV6-5 and TRBJ2-3; D unclear. The TCR comes from a young man who received the YFV17D yellow fever vaccine. Sequencing was performed on PBMCs, taken on the day of the yellow fever booster vaccination. CDR3 coding DNA: TGTGCCAGCAGTTACGGCGGCGCAGATACGCAGTATTTT. Translating it yields CASSYGGADTQYF.